The 21 T cell receptor beta chains in this list originate from one sample, sequenced in a study of cytomegalovirus exposure and HLA in healthy donors. The PCR had 60 Vbeta and 13 Jbeta primers. Some clones are missing from TCRdb's copy, which holds only in-frame ones; the method was immunoSEQ multiplex PCR. Among roughly 160,000 clones listed, roughly 75% were seen once. The sequenced sample was PBMCs. These receptors came from a female donor in good health and CMV-seronegative.

This chain connects TRBV7-2 to TRBJ1-2; D is possibly TRBD1 (5 bases). V lost 5 bases and J lost 3, with 16 bases in between. Germline assignment: CDR1 SGHTA and CDR2 FQGNSA. The CDR3 has 15 residues. The CDR3 region is CASSPYRDRDYGYTF. CDR3 nucleotide sequence: TGTGCCAGCAGCCCGTACCGAGACAGAGACTATGGCTACACCTTC.

The chain has TRBV15 and TRBJ1-2; D not certain. Germline V CDR1 and CDR2: LNHNV, YYDKDF (reference sequence). The V and J ends lost 1 base and 6 bases respectively, with 12 bases between them. The CDR3 is 14 residues long. The CDR3 reads CATSRVGSGDGYTF. CDR3 in DNA: TGTGCCACCAGCAGAGTGGGGAGCGGCGATGGCTACACCTTC.

V and J are TRBV6-1 and TRBJ1-1, with D uncertain. CDR3 size: 12 residues. The V end lost 3 bases, the J end lost 2 bases, and 4 bases lay between the germline ends. The germline CDR1 and CDR2 sequences are MNHNS and SASEGT. In nucleotides, the CDR3 is TGTGCCAGCAGTGAGGCTAACACTGAAGCTTTCTTT. Amino acids: CASSEANTEAFF.

The V and J genes are TRBV6-5 and TRBJ1-1; TRBD1 might be the D (6 bases). V was shortened by 7 bases and J by 6 bases, with 15 bases between the two germline ends. The CDR3 consists of 13 residues. Germline V CDR1 and CDR2: MNHEY, SVGAGI. This CDR3 reads CASTERGRAEAFF. CDR3 DNA: TGTGCCAGCACTGAGCGGGGGCGGGCTGAAGCTTTCTTT.

The chain couples TRBV2 to TRBJ2-5; no reliable D call. This CDR3 spans 10 amino acids. Trimming removed 7 bases from V and 5 bases from J, with 5 bases in between. Germline CDR1 and CDR2: SNHLY and FYNNEI. CDR3 DNA sequence: TGTGCCAGCATTACTGAGACCCAGTACTTC. This encodes CASITETQYF.

This clone showed up just once. The chain uses TRBV6-6 and TRBJ1-2; 7 nucleotides agree with TRBD1. The CDR3 runs 14 residues. Germline-derived CDR1 and CDR2 are MNHNY and SVGAGI (reference sequence). The junction had 11 bases not matched to a gene; V was cut back by 8 bases and J by 5 bases. CDR3 DNA: TGTGCCAGCTTACCGGAGGGCAGGGGGTATGGCTACACCTTC. Its translation: CASLPEGRGYGYTF.

J is TRBJ1-2 and V is TRBV5-4, with 7 bases matching TRBD1. CDR3 length equals 14 residues. V dropped 1 base and J dropped 3; count of bases not matched to a gene: 3. Germline V gene lookup returns CDR1 SGHNT and CDR2 YYREEE (reference sequence). This CDR3 is CASSLPGQDYGYTF. The CDR3 nucleotides read TGTGCCAGCAGCTTGCCCGGACAGGACTATGGCTACACCTTC.

The V gene is TRBV25-1, the J gene TRBJ1-2; possible D gene TRBD1, 6 bases. CDR1 and CDR2 (germline): MGHDK, SYGVNS. The CDR3 covers 14 residues. V gave up 7 bases and J gave up 4 bases, with 16 bases separating them. The CDR3 is CASTSTGVLYGYTF. For the CDR3, the DNA is TGTGCCAGCACCTCGACAGGTGTACTCTATGGCTACACCTTC.

The chain uses TRBV6-1 and TRBJ2-6, with 9 bases matching TRBD1. Germline CDR1 reads MNHNS; CDR2 reads SASEGT. V lost 3 bases, J lost 0 bases, and 9 bases stayed unmatched. The CDR3 covers 19 residues. CDR3 in DNA: TGTGCCAGCAGTGACAACCGGGACAGGGCCGACTCTGGGGCCAACGTCCTGACTTTC. This codes for CASSDNRDRADSGANVLTF.

The chain has TRBV20-1 and TRBJ2-7; perhaps TRBD2 as D (5 bases). Germline CDR1 reads DFQATT; CDR2 reads SNEGSKA (reference sequence). The CDR3 covers 11 residues. Trimming removed 7 bases from V and 0 bases from J, with 7 bases in between. The CDR3 bases are TGCAGTGGGGGAGACTCCTACGAGCAGTACTTC. Protein product: CSGGDSYEQYF.

The J gene is TRBJ2-7, the V gene TRBV7-6, with a tentative D call TRBD2 (7 bases). Trimming took off 5 bases at V and 7 bases at J, with 12 bases between the two ends. This CDR3 spans 12 amino acids. CDR1 and CDR2 (germline): SGHVS, FNYEAQ. DNA for the CDR3: TGTGCCAGCAGCCTAAAGGGGGGGGAGCAGTACTTC. Translated: CASSLKGGEQYF. Variable domain in full (rest from reference TRBV7-6 and TRBJ2-7): GAGVSQSPRYKVTKRGQDVALRCDPISGHVSLYWYRQALGQGPEFLTYFNYEAQQDKSGLPNDRFSAERPEGSISTLTIQRTEQRDSAMYRCASSLKGGEQYFGPGTRLTVT.

This clone was seen a handful of times. This sequence joins TRBV4-3 and TRBJ2-7; a weak D match, TRBD1 (6 bases). V was cut by 4 bases and J by 5 bases, with 15 bases left in between. The CDR3 sequence is 14 residues long. The germline V gene has CDR1 LGHNA and CDR2 YSLEER. CDR3 sequence: CASSPTGTRDEQYF. The CDR3 nucleotides read TGCGCCAGCAGCCCGACCGGGACAAGAGACGAGCAGTACTTC.

CDR3 DNA: TGTGCCAGCCGGGACACATTCCGCTACGAGCAGTACTTC. This encodes CASRDTFRYEQYF. The J gene is TRBJ2-5, the V gene TRBV2; possibly TRBD1 for D (6 bases). The J call is doubtful: the DNA matches TRBJ2-7 better. This CDR3 has 13 amino acids. Germline V lookup: CDR1 SNHLY, CDR2 FYNNEI.

The chain uses TRBV2 and TRBJ1-4; D gene unclear. Trimming left V 8 bases short and J 11 bases short, with 21 bases between. CDR1 is SNHLY and CDR2 is FYNNEI in the germline V gene. This CDR3 has 14 residues. CDR3 sequence: CASLHRQALGKLFF. CDR3 nucleotides: TGTGCCAGCCTCCATCGGCAGGCCCTTGGGAAACTGTTTTTT.

The J gene is TRBJ2-1, the V gene TRBV25-1; no clear D gene. Germline CDR1 MGHDK, CDR2 SYGVNS. V was cut by 5 bases and J by 5 bases, with 13 bases left in between. CDR3 length: 14 residues. In DNA, the CDR3 is TGTGCCAGCAGTCCGTTTGATTCGGACAATGAGCAGTTCTTC. This codes for CASSPFDSDNEQFF. Full variable domain (remainder filled in from reference TRBV25-1 and TRBJ2-1): EADIYQTPRYLVIGTGKKITLECSQTMGHDKMYWYQQDPGMELHLIHYSYGVNSTEKGDLSSESTVSRIRTEHFPLTLESARPSHTSQYLCASSPFDSDNEQFFGPGTRLTVL.

The genes are TRBV19 and TRBJ1-5, with TRBD1 matching 7 bases. From germline, CDR1 is LNHDA and CDR2 SQIVND (reference sequence). The CDR3 contains 13 residues. Unmatched junction bases numbered 6, after V lost 5 bases and J lost 8 bases. The CDR3 region is CASSPRGVEPQHF. CDR3 sequence (DNA): TGTGCCAGTAGTCCCAGGGGGGTAGAGCCCCAGCATTTT.

The gene calls are TRBV19 and TRBJ2-3, with 8 bases aligning to TRBD2. CDR3 length equals 14 residues. The J segment lost 4 bases and the V segment lost 3 bases, leaving 3 bases of the junction unmatched. Germline V lookup: CDR1 LNHDA, CDR2 SQIVND (reference sequence). The CDR3: CASSISGGADTQYF. DNA for the CDR3: TGTGCCAGTAGTATCTCCGGGGGGGCAGATACGCAGTATTTT.

The chain carries TRBV29-1 and TRBJ1-1; maybe TRBD1 (5 bases). The CDR3 spans 11 residues. Per the germline V gene, CDR1 is SQVTM and CDR2 is ANQGSEA. V was shortened by 8 bases and J by 2 bases, with 9 bases between the two germline ends. CDR3 nucleotide sequence: TGCAGCCCGGACAAAAACACTGAAGCTTTCTTT. Encoded protein: CSPDKNTEAFF. Full variable domain (remainder filled in from reference TRBV29-1 and TRBJ1-1): SAVISQKPSRDICQRGTSLTIQCQVDSQVTMMFWYRQQPGQSLTLIATANQGSEATYESGFVIDKFPISRPNLTFSTLTVSNMSPEDSSIYLCSPDKNTEAFFGQGTRLTVV.

This chain joins TRBV28 and TRBJ1-2; D may be TRBD1 (5 bases). V was trimmed by 6 bases and J by 6 bases, leaving 17 bases between them. The CDR3 has 14 residues. The V gene's germline CDR1 is MDHEN and CDR2 SYDVKM. CDR3 amino acids: CASRILGGGDGYTF. The CDR3 coding sequence is TGTGCCAGCAGGATCTTGGGGGGAGGGGATGGCTACACCTTC.

This clone occurred once. V usage is TRBV6-5 and J usage is TRBJ2-7, with D possibly matching TRBD2 (6 bases). CDR1 is MNHEY, CDR2 SVGAGI, per germline. V lost 5 bases and J 2 bases, leaving 13 bases between the germline ends. CDR3 length: 14 amino acids. The CDR3 loop is CASSGRDSPYEQYF. For the CDR3, the DNA is TGTGCCAGCAGTGGCCGGGACTCCCCCTACGAGCAGTACTTC.

Only one count was recorded for this clone. The J gene is TRBJ2-3, the V gene TRBV5-1; D is uncertain. The V gene lost 0 bases and the J gene lost 0 bases, with 8 bases spanning the gap. CDR1 SGHRS and CDR2 YFSETQ come from the germline V gene. CDR3 length: 15 amino acids. The CDR3 DNA sequence: TGCGCCAGCAGCTTGGACATCCCTAGCACAGATACGCAGTATTTT. Translating gives CASSLDIPSTDTQYF.